The 22 T cell receptor beta chains below were found in one sample sequenced in a study of blood T cell repertoires in COVID-19. Assay: immunoSEQ multiplex PCR; the TCRdb copy retains only in-frame clones and omits some. Here the sample spans a few hundred thousand clones, about four fifths being singletons. Sequencing was carried out using peripheral blood. The receptors were sampled from a woman under 30 with acute or convalescent COVID-19.

This clone was detected only a few times. The gene calls are TRBV5-1 and TRBJ1-6; D is undetermined. This CDR3 has 13 amino acids. V gave up 0 bases and J gave up 7 bases, with 5 bases separating them. The germline gives CDR1 SGHRS, CDR2 YFSETQ. For the CDR3, the DNA is TGCGCCAGCAGCTTGGAGGAGAATTCACCCCTCCACTTT. It is translated as CASSLEENSPLHF.

In regard to this clone: Other DNA sequences in the sample encode the same CDR3. This sequence joins TRBV29-1 and TRBJ2-1; D might be TRBD2 (5 bases). V was pared by 4 bases and J by 0 bases, with 7 bases between. The CDR3 loop spans 13 amino acids. From germline, CDR1 is SQVTM and CDR2 ANQGSEA. The CDR3 spells CSVGGSSYNEQFF. In DNA, the CDR3 is TGCAGCGTTGGAGGGAGCTCCTACAATGAGCAGTTCTTC.

The V and J genes are TRBV28 and TRBJ2-7, with TRBD1 matching 12 bases. CDR1 is MDHEN and CDR2 is SYDVKM in the germline V gene. The CDR3 spans 15 residues. The V gene end was trimmed by 5 bases and the J gene end by 7 bases; junction bases not matched to a gene: 9. CDR3 nucleotides: TGTGCCAGCAGTGCCGGGACAGGGGGCTTTGAAGAGCAGTACTTC. Amino acid sequence: CASSAGTGGFEEQYF.

This clone appeared once. V is TRBV25-1 and J is TRBJ1-4; unclear D gene. V gave up 5 bases and J gave up 5 bases, with 6 bases separating them. CDR1 is MGHDK, CDR2 SYGVNS, per germline. The CDR3 is 12 residues long. The CDR3 DNA reads TGTGCCAGCAGTTCCTTGAATGAAAAACTGTTTTTT. It encodes CASSSLNEKLFF.

V usage is TRBV11-2 and J usage is TRBJ2-1; possibly TRBD2 for D (5 bases). V gave up 5 bases and J gave up 6 bases, with 17 bases separating them. The CDR3 is 15 amino acids. Germline V gene sequence: CDR1 SGHAT, CDR2 FQNNGV. CDR3 amino acids: CASSRGDWSGNEQFF. The CDR3 bases are TGTGCCAGCAGCCGGGGTGACTGGTCGGGCAATGAGCAGTTCTTC.

This chain's CDR3 is CASSVAGTGIEKLFF. The CDR3 nucleotides read TGTGCCAGCAGCGTAGCCGGGACAGGGATTGAAAAACTGTTTTTT. This chain connects TRBV5-5 to TRBJ1-4, with 9 bases identical to TRBD1. Trimming cost V 4 bases and J 7 bases; bases outside gene matches: 8. The CDR3 has 15 amino acids. Germline V gene sequence: CDR1 SGHKS, CDR2 YYEKEE (reference sequence).

Note on this clone: The sample contains more than one DNA sequence encoding this CDR3. The J gene is TRBJ2-5, the V gene TRBV7-2, with D possibly being TRBD2 (5 bases). Germline V gene sequence: CDR1 SGHTA, CDR2 FQGNSA. Deletions cut 4 bases from V and 2 bases from J, with 11 bases between. This CDR3 spans 14 amino acids. The CDR3, as DNA: TGTGCCAGCAGCTCCAGCGGAACGCAAGAGACCCAGTACTTC. The encoded protein is CASSSSGTQETQYF.

This chain links TRBV7-8 with TRBJ2-5; 8 bases are shared with TRBD1. Germline trimming cut 1 base from V and 6 bases from J; bases unmatched to any gene: 7. CDR1 is SGHVS and CDR2 is FQNEAQ in the germline V gene. This CDR3 region has 15 residues. The CDR3 nucleotides read TGTGCCAGCAGCTTAGACTGGGACAGGATCCAGACCCAGTACTTC. Its protein is CASSLDWDRIQTQYF.

J is TRBJ1-2 and V is TRBV2; tentatively, D is TRBD1 (6 bases). V lost 3 bases, J lost 7 bases, and 12 bases lay in between. The CDR3 extends over 13 amino acids. Germline values: CDR1 SNHLY, CDR2 FYNNEI. The CDR3 protein is CASSDRAGAGYTF. The CDR3 DNA sequence: TGTGCCAGCAGTGATAGGGCAGGGGCTGGCTACACCTTC.

The chain recombines TRBV9 with TRBJ2-5; 14 bases are shared with TRBD2. Per the germline V gene, CDR1 is SGDLS and CDR2 is YYNGEE. The CDR3 is made up of 16 amino acids. The trim removed 4 bases at V and 5 bases at J, leaving 7 bases unmatched. The CDR3 DNA is TGTGCCAGCAGCTTGACTAGCGGGAGGGCCCCGGAGACCCAGTACTTC. It encodes CASSLTSGRAPETQYF.

This chain uses TRBV7-2 with TRBJ1-1; 7 nucleotides match TRBD1. The CDR3 loop spans 18 amino acids. CDR1 and CDR2 from the germline V gene are SGHTA and FQGNSA. Losses at the gene ends were 2 bases for V and 0 bases for J; bases not matched to a gene: 12. In nucleotides, the CDR3 is TGTGCCAGCAGCTTAAGGGTGGGGACAGCGTCCATGAACACTGAAGCTTTCTTT. It codes for CASSLRVGTASMNTEAFF.

This clone was seen a handful of times. The genes are TRBV6-5 and TRBJ1-5; tentatively, D is TRBD1 (5 bases). The CDR3 has 14 residues. Trimming pared 8 bases from V and 0 bases from J, leaving 11 bases between. Germline-derived CDR1 and CDR2 are MNHEY and SVGAGI. CDR3 sequence: CASRGRTSNQPQHF. CDR3 bases: TGTGCCAGCCGGGGGAGGACTAGCAATCAGCCCCAGCATTTT.

The V gene is TRBV5-1, the J gene TRBJ2-1; a weak D match, TRBD2 (6 bases). CDR3 length: 17 amino acids. Germline V gene sequence: CDR1 SGHRS, CDR2 YFSETQ. Trimming pared 2 bases from V and 1 base from J, leaving 16 bases between. CDR3 in DNA: TGCGCCAGCAGCTTAGTACCGGGACTGGGTTCCTACAATGAGCAGTTCTTC. This codes for CASSLVPGLGSYNEQFF.

This chain joins TRBV11-2 and TRBJ2-7; 10 bases fit TRBD2. This CDR3 contains 16 residues. Looked up from germline, CDR1 is SGHAT and CDR2 is FQNNGV. J was trimmed by 4 bases and V by 5 bases; bases with no gene match: 11. The CDR3, as DNA: TGTGCCAGCAGCACTATTCAGGGTAGCGGGGGGTACGAGCAGTACTTC. Protein: CASSTIQGSGGYEQYF.

The V gene is TRBV10-2, the J gene TRBJ2-1; TRBD2 matches at 12 bases. This CDR3 contains 17 residues. Germline V gives CDR1 WSHSY, CDR2 SAAADI. The ends lost 8 bases at V and 7 bases at J; junction bases unmatched: 15. In DNA form, the CDR3 reads TGCGCCAGCCAAGGGGGACTAGCGGGTTGGTATGTGAATGAGCAGTTCTTC. The encoded protein is CASQGGLAGWYVNEQFF.

This sequence joins TRBV4-1 and TRBJ1-5; D is possibly TRBD1 (5 bases). The CDR3 length is 16 residues. V was cut by 4 bases and J by 5 bases, with 18 bases left in between. The germline V gene encodes CDR1 MGHRA and CDR2 YSYEKL. The CDR3 nucleotides read TGCGCCAGCAGCCCCGACCCAGCGGGGGAGTATCAGCCCCAGCATTTT. It codes for CASSPDPAGEYQPQHF.

This clone has only one observation. The V gene is TRBV9, the J gene TRBJ1-6; TRBD1 agrees at 7 bases. Germline assignment: CDR1 SGDLS and CDR2 YYNGEE. V shed 1 base and J 2 bases; nucleotides not matched to a gene: 9. The CDR3 runs 18 residues. The CDR3 coding sequence is TGTGCCAGCAGCGTATCCCCTACAGGGGATACCTATAATTCACCCCTCCACTTT. Protein sequence: CASSVSPTGDTYNSPLHF.

This clone was found once. The rearrangement uses TRBV5-8 and TRBJ1-6; 7 bases match TRBD1. The CDR3 has 15 amino acids. Per germline, CDR1 SGHTS and CDR2 YDEGEE. Trimming cost V 4 bases and J 7 bases; bases outside gene matches: 8. CDR3 protein: CASSLDPRGNSPLHF. The CDR3, as DNA: TGTGCCAGCAGCCTCGACCCCAGGGGGAATTCACCCCTCCACTTT. The variable domain in full, completed from reference TRBV5-8 and TRBJ1-6, reads EAGVTQSPTHLIKTRGQQATLRCSPISGHTSVYWYQQALGLGLQFLLWYDEGEERNRGNFPPRFSGRQFPNYSSELNVNALELEDSALYLCASSLDPRGNSPLHFGNGTRLTVT.

This chain joins TRBV14 and TRBJ1-2; the match to TRBD1 covers 10 bases. This CDR3 comprises 16 residues. J lost 5 bases, V lost 2 bases, and 8 bases had no gene match. Looked up from germline, CDR1 is SGHDN and CDR2 is FVKESK. The DNA for the CDR3 is TGTGCCAGCAGCCAACCGGGACAGGGGATGGGATATGGCTACACCTTC. Protein: CASSQPGQGMGYGYTF.

V and J are TRBV13 and TRBJ2-1, with a weak D call TRBD1 (7 bases). The V and J ends lost 8 bases and 2 bases respectively, with 13 bases between them. The CDR3 is 14 amino acids. Germline CDR1 is PRHDT and CDR2 is FYEKMQ (reference sequence). The CDR3 coding sequence is TGTGCCAGCCGGCAGGGGGGCACCTACAATGAGCAGTTCTTC. Translated: CASRQGGTYNEQFF.

This sequence joins TRBV7-2 and TRBJ2-7, with a tentative D call TRBD2 (5 bases). The ends were cut back, 5 bases at V and 0 bases at J, with 11 bases in the middle. The CDR3 has 14 residues. CDR1 and CDR2 from the germline V gene are SGHTA and FQGNSA. The CDR3 DNA reads as TGTGCCAGCAGCCGGACTCATAGCTCCTACGAGCAGTACTTC. Translation gives CASSRTHSSYEQYF.

The chain combines TRBV7-6 with TRBJ2-5; the match to TRBD2 covers 13 bases. With V trimmed by 5 bases and J by 5 bases, 5 bases remained unmatched. The germline V gene has CDR1 SGHVS and CDR2 FNYEAQ. The CDR3 totals 15 residues. For the CDR3, the DNA is TGTGCCAGCAGCCTCCGACTAGCGGGAGGCGAGACCCAGTACTTC. Residues: CASSLRLAGGETQYF.